Reported below is one TCR beta chain. Its antigen is unknown. This sample stems from a study of T cell responses to AZD1222 COVID-19 vaccine. The study, taken as a whole, reports: Receipt of two AZD1222 doses was followed by a rise in Spike-specific TCR breadth and depth.

The germline gives CDR1 LNHDA, CDR2 SQIVND (reference sequence). The germline V and J ends were trimmed by 5 bases and 2 bases, with 19 bases remaining between them. This CDR3 is 17 amino acids long. Investigators merged groups given second doses at roughly 4 or roughly 12 weeks. Using immunoSEQ multiplex PCR, the repertoire was profiled, and TCRdb retains in-frame clones only, with some absent. The data contain 150,000 to 200,000 clones, around 90% of them singletons. The clonotype was recovered from an adult who received the AZD1222 COVID-19 vaccine. The sequences come from peripheral blood, collected 28 days after the second AZD1222 dose. The chain recombines TRBV19 with TRBJ2-1; D is unresolved. This CDR3 is CASSPVRQSTPYNEQFF. CDR3 DNA sequence: TGTGCCAGTAGTCCGGTCCGTCAAAGTACTCCCTACAATGAGCAGTTCTTC.